A single sample is the source of the 21 T cell receptor beta chains below, sequenced in a study of blood T cells in healthy people across ages. Sample-barcoded 5' priming and a J-beta primer mix drove a second PCR of about 6 to 12 cycles. TCRdb re-analysed the 5' RACE reads in MiXCR, keeping a single row per CDR3 protein. The sample includes roughly 1,700,000 distinct CDR3 sequences, roughly 27% of them seen just once. Sequencing used blood. The source of these receptors is a woman in her thirties in good health.

The chain joins TRBV5-8 to TRBJ1-4, with a possible D match to TRBD1 (5 bases). This CDR3 has 15 amino acids. Looked up from germline, CDR1 is SGHTS and CDR2 is YDEGEE. Deletions cut 0 bases from V and 8 bases from J, with 14 bases between. The CDR3 bases are TGTGCCAGCAGCTTGGTGGGGCTTGGGGAAGAAAAACTGTTTTTT. Protein product: CASSLVGLGEEKLFF.

This clonotype has a handful of counts. This chain links TRBV6-2 or TRBV6-3 with TRBJ1-2; 9 nucleotides agree with TRBD1. With V trimmed by 4 bases and J by 6 bases, 3 bases remained unmatched. This CDR3 comprises 13 residues. Germline CDR1 and CDR2: MNHEY and SVGEGT. CDR3 sequence reads: CASSWRTGDGYTF. For the CDR3, the DNA is TGTGCCAGCAGTTGGAGGACAGGGGATGGCTACACCTTC.

This clonotype was detected many times. This chain links TRBV12-3 or TRBV12-4 with TRBJ2-7; 10 bases map to TRBD2. The CDR3 consists of 15 residues. With 5 bases clipped from V and 6 bases from J, the junction kept 10 bases outside the gene matches. The CDR3 is CASSPPGLAGVEQYF. As DNA, the CDR3 is TGTGCCAGCAGTCCCCCGGGTCTAGCGGGAGTCGAGCAGTACTTC.

This clonotype was picked up a small number of times. The junction shows a germline mismatch at one end, possibly a read error. V gene TRBV13 combines with J gene TRBJ2-7; TRBD2 matches 8 bases. CDR1 is PRHDT and CDR2 is FYEKMQ in the germline V gene (reference sequence). The CDR3 contains 15 residues. The CDR3 nucleotides read TGTGCCGGCAGCCTCAGGGTAGCGGGACTCTACGAGCAGTACTTC. The encoded protein is CAGSLRVAGLYEQYF.

CDR3: CSVEMGRVSYEQYF. Written as DNA, the CDR3 is TGCAGCGTTGAGATGGGACGGGTTTCCTACGAGCAGTACTTC. J is TRBJ2-7 and V is TRBV29-1; D possibly matches TRBD1 or TRBD2 (5 bases each). CDR3 length: 14 residues. Germline CDR1 is SQVTM and CDR2 is ANQGSEA. Trimming shortened V by 3 bases and J by 1 base, and 13 bases separated the two germline ends.

In the case of this clonotype: Germline is not matched at one junction end, which may reflect a read error. The chain couples TRBV12-3 or TRBV12-4 to TRBJ2-7; D assignment may be TRBD1 or TRBD2 (5 bases each). The CDR3 is made up of 14 amino acids. The CDR3 spells CVSSLAQGSYEQYF. The CDR3 DNA reads TGTGTCAGCAGTTTAGCGCAGGGCTCCTACGAGCAGTACTTC.

V gene TRBV18 combines with J gene TRBJ1-3; D unclear. The CDR3 is 13 residues long. Germline CDR1 KGHSH, CDR2 LQKENI. V lost 3 bases to trimming and J lost 6 bases, with 9 bases between them. The CDR3 spells CASSPPGANTIYF. In DNA, the CDR3 is TGTGCCAGCTCACCGCCCGGCGCAAACACCATATATTTT. The variable domain in full, with the rest retrieved from reference TRBV18 and TRBJ1-3, is NAGVMQNPRHLVRRRGQEARLRCSPMKGHSHVYWYRQLPEEGLKFMVYLQKENIIDESGMPKERFSAEFPKEGPSILRIQQVVRGDSAAYFCASSPPGANTIYFGEGSWLTVV.

With regard to this clonotype: A much bigger clone sits one base away, suggesting this may be a read error. The rearrangement joins TRBV10-3 to TRBJ1-2, with D perhaps matching TRBD1 (6 bases). The CDR3 sequence is 12 residues long. Germline values: CDR1 ENHRY, CDR2 SYGVKD. The CDR3 DNA follows: TGTGCCATCAAAAGACAGGATGATGGCTACATCTTC. As protein: CAIKRQDDGYIF.

The chain has TRBV7-2 and TRBJ2-5; no definite D call. V lost 8 bases, J lost 5 bases, and 9 bases lay in between. CDR1 and CDR2 (germline): SGHTA, FQGNSA. CDR3 length: 11 amino acids. CDR3 protein: CASGIKETQYF. The DNA for the CDR3 is TGTGCCAGCGGAATAAAGGAGACCCAGTACTTC.

The V and J genes are TRBV7-2 and TRBJ2-1; 7 positions match TRBD1. Near its end, the DNA agrees better with TRBJ2-7, so the J call may be wrong. Germline-derived CDR1 and CDR2 are SGHTA and FQGNSA. The length of the CDR3 is 14 residues. Here the CDR3 DNA reads TGTGCCAGCAGCCCATCACAGGGGCGAGGTGAGCAGTACTTC. It encodes CASSPSQGRGEQYF.

This clonotype was observed many times. The rearrangement joins TRBV7-9 to TRBJ2-7, with D maybe TRBD1 (6 bases). Germline CDR1 and CDR2: SEHNR and FQNEAQ (reference sequence). CDR3 size: 14 residues. Trimming took off 5 bases at V and 2 bases at J, with 13 bases between the two ends. The CDR3 region is CASSPPQGPYEQYF. The CDR3 coding sequence is TGTGCCAGCAGCCCACCACAGGGCCCCTACGAGCAGTACTTC.

Written as DNA, the CDR3 is TGCGCCAGCTATTTAGGGGGGTATTACAATGAGCAGTACTTC. The encoded protein is CASYLGGYYNEQYF. V and J are TRBV5-1 and TRBJ2-1; D is possibly TRBD1 or TRBD2 (6 bases each). Matching the DNA end better, TRBJ2-7 makes the J call doubtful. This CDR3 has 14 amino acids. The V gene's germline CDR1 is SGHRS and CDR2 YFSETQ.

This clonotype was observed a few times. The J gene is TRBJ2-7, the V gene TRBV29-1; a weak D match, TRBD1 (6 bases). CDR3 length: 11 residues. Trimming shortened V by 5 bases and J by 6 bases, and 11 bases separated the two germline ends. Germline CDR1 SQVTM, CDR2 ANQGSEA. The CDR3 loop is CSVSDSCEQYF. DNA of the CDR3: TGCAGCGTTTCGGACAGCTGCGAGCAGTACTTC.

This clonotype was detected only once. The germline gene is not matched at one end of the junction; a read error may be the cause. The chain links TRBV10-2 to TRBJ2-4, with D possibly being TRBD2 (5 bases). The length of the CDR3 is 14 residues. Germline V CDR1 and CDR2: WSHSY, SAAADI. CDR3 region: CASSERSSGYIQYF. For the CDR3, the DNA is TGCGCCAGCAGTGAGCGGTCGAGCGGTTACATCCAGTACTTC.

This clonotype was counted between two and nine times. This chain links TRBV7-9 with TRBJ2-7; TRBD2 matches at 8 bases. Per germline, CDR1 SEHNR and CDR2 FQNEAQ (reference sequence). Losses at the gene ends were 5 bases for V and 3 bases for J; bases not matched to a gene: 9. CDR3 length: 15 amino acids. CDR3 nucleotides: TGTGCCAGCAGCCATAGGACTAGCAGCAACTACGAGCAGTACTTC. Translation: CASSHRTSSNYEQYF.

The rearrangement links TRBV6-6 to TRBJ2-3, with D hard to call. V lost 6 bases, J lost 4 bases, and 14 bases lay in between. Germline assignment: CDR1 MNHNY and CDR2 SVGAGI (reference sequence). This CDR3 has 14 residues. The DNA of the CDR3 is TGTGCCAGCAGCTCAACAGCTAGGGCAGATACGCAGTATTTT. As protein: CASSSTARADTQYF.

J is TRBJ2-6 and V is TRBV9; a possible D gene is TRBD2 (5 bases). The CDR3 contains 16 residues. With 4 bases removed from V and 0 bases from J, the gap between germline ends came to 11 bases. Germline CDR1 SGDLS, CDR2 YYNGEE. The CDR3 bases are TGTGCCAGCAGCCGGGCACGGGACTCTGGGGCCAACGTCCTGACTTTC. Encoded protein: CASSRARDSGANVLTF.

This clonotype has only a few counts. V and J are TRBV12-3 or TRBV12-4 and TRBJ2-7; D is ambiguous. The CDR3 contains 13 residues. V was cut by 3 bases and J by 5 bases, with 11 bases left in between. CDR3 bases: TGTGCCAGCAGTTTTTTTGGGGTTAACGAGCAGTACTTC. Translated: CASSFFGVNEQYF.

In this sample, this clonotype turned up many times. The chain couples TRBV5-1 to TRBJ2-5; D uncertain. This CDR3 is built from 15 residues. The V gene's germline CDR1 is SGHRS and CDR2 YFSETQ. V was clipped by 2 bases and J by 1 base, with 12 bases between them. This chain's CDR3 is CASSLVGNPQETQYF. The CDR3 coding sequence is TGCGCCAGCAGCTTAGTTGGAAATCCCCAAGAGACCCAGTACTTC. Looking up the rest from reference TRBV5-1 and TRBJ2-5 gives the full variable domain: KAGVTQTPRYLIKTRGQQVTLSCSPISGHRSVSWYQQTPGQGLQFLFEYFSETQRNKGNFPGRFSGRQFSNSRSEMNVSTLELGDSALYLCASSLVGNPQETQYFGPGTRLLVL.

On this clonotype itself: This may arise from a read error, as a much more abundant clone is one base away. In DNA form, the CDR3 reads TGTGCCAACAGCAGGAGGGGGAAACAGGGAGAGACCCAGTACTTC. Encoded protein: CANSRRGKQGETQYF. The chain carries TRBV7-7 and TRBJ2-5; D may be TRBD1 or TRBD2 (6 bases each). The CDR3 loop spans 15 amino acids. From germline, CDR1 is SSHAT and CDR2 FNYEAQ (reference sequence).

In its sample, this clonotype was seen a few times. The chain uses TRBV27 and TRBJ1-2, with D possibly matching TRBD1 (6 bases). The CDR3 sequence is 14 residues long. The V gene lost 4 bases and the J gene lost 6 bases, with 15 bases spanning the gap. Per germline, CDR1 MNHEY and CDR2 SMNVEV (reference sequence). The CDR3: CASSSMYRENGYTF. The CDR3 coding sequence is TGTGCCAGCAGTTCGATGTACAGGGAAAATGGCTACACCTTC.